This T cell receptor (beta chain) was recorded in a study of response to subunit inactivated influenza vaccine. Study-wide findings and caveats: Authors suggested seasonal influenza vaccinations each recruit few new T cells.

Remarks on this clonotype: Its cognate antigen is unknown.

The CDR3 has 21 amino acids. TCRdb called the RT-PCR reads again in MiXCR, with one record for every CDR3 protein. The profile shows more than 450,000 distinct CDR3 sequences, around 10% of them singletons. This sample was shared with a second study, whose subject was T cells expressing NK-cell markers. As reported in that work: TCR beta libraries carry UMIs added by 5'RACE template switching. The CD3+CD56-NKG2C+ fraction was also led by these clonotypes in a handful of donors.

J is TRBJ2-3 and V is TRBV21-1; whether TRBD1, the table's D call, matches the DNA was not checked. TRBV21-1 is recorded as a pseudogene. The origin of this receptor is a man aged 45-60 years who received an inactivated influenza vaccine. This specimen consisted of PBMCs from blood, obtained on the day of vaccination. This chain's CDR3 is CASKTAGETTHCCVIIDTQYF. The CDR3 DNA is TGTGCCAGCAAAACCGCCGGGGAGACTACCCATTGCTGTGTAATAATAGATACGCAGTATTTT.